Presented here are 31 T cell receptor beta chains from one specimen sequenced in a study of T cell responses to AZD1222 COVID-19 vaccine. Produced via immunoSEQ multiplex PCR; TCRdb's table is partial and in-frame only. The data hold more than 75,000 clones, with about 80% observed a single time. Material: peripheral blood, obtained 28 days after the second AZD1222 dose. Receptor source: an adult who received the AZD1222 COVID-19 vaccine.

The chain uses TRBV18 and TRBJ2-7, with D uncertain. CDR3 length: 15 residues. The germline V gene has CDR1 KGHSH and CDR2 LQKENI. V lost 5 bases, J lost 4 bases, and 18 bases lay in between. The CDR3 DNA is TGTGCCAGCTCAGCCGGCCGGGTCCCCCAATACGAGCAGTACTTC. Its translation is CASSAGRVPQYEQYF.

The genes are TRBV20-1 and TRBJ1-5, with TRBD1 as a possible D gene (5 bases). CDR3 length equals 15 residues. Trimming stripped 3 bases from V and 7 bases from J, with 19 bases between. Germline CDR1 is DFQATT and CDR2 is SNEGSKA (reference sequence). As DNA, the CDR3 is TGCAGTGCTAGTGGGGACGGGAATCGGGGGCAGCCCCAGCATTTT. Protein product: CSASGDGNRGQPQHF.

The rearrangement uses TRBV9 and TRBJ1-5, with a possible D match to TRBD1 (5 bases). The CDR3 totals 17 residues. The ends were cut back, 0 bases at V and 0 bases at J, with 13 bases in the middle. Germline CDR1 and CDR2: SGDLS and YYNGEE. The CDR3 loop is CASSVVGGWYSNQPQHF. The CDR3 DNA follows: TGTGCCAGCAGCGTAGTCGGGGGATGGTATAGCAATCAGCCCCAGCATTTT.

This clone showed up just once. This chain connects TRBV12-3 or TRBV12-4 to TRBJ1-2; TRBD1 is a possible D gene (5 bases). The CDR3 totals 12 residues. The germline V and J ends were trimmed by 1 base and 6 bases, with 6 bases remaining between them. In DNA, the CDR3 is TGTGCCAGCAGTTTAGGGGGGGATGGCTACACCTTC. The encoded protein is CASSLGGDGYTF.

The rearrangement uses TRBV3-1 (or the pseudogene TRBV3-2) and TRBJ2-2, with 12 bases matching TRBD2. CDR3 length: 18 amino acids. After removal of 3 bases from V and 0 bases from J, the junction contained 5 bases not matched to a gene. CDR1 is LGHDT, CDR2 YNNKEL, per germline (reference sequence). In DNA, the CDR3 is TGTGCCAGCAGCCATTATGGGACTAGCGGGTCGAACACCGGGGAGCTGTTTTTT. This sequence encodes CASSHYGTSGSNTGELFF.

The J gene is TRBJ1-1, the V gene TRBV10-3; a possible D gene is TRBD1 (6 bases). The CDR3 is 14 residues long. V lost 3 bases and J lost 4, with 12 bases in between. Germline values: CDR1 ENHRY, CDR2 SYGVKD. CDR3: CAISDFQTGTEAFF. In DNA form, the CDR3 reads TGTGCCATCAGTGACTTTCAGACAGGCACTGAAGCTTTCTTT.

CDR3 sequence: CASSDQSGTGVSGYTF. CDR3 DNA: TGTGCCAGTAGTGACCAATCTGGGACAGGGGTGAGTGGCTACACCTTC. The V and J genes are TRBV19 and TRBJ1-2, with 10 bases aligning to TRBD1. J lost 7 bases, V lost 5 bases, and 13 bases had no gene match. CDR3 size: 16 residues. Germline V lookup: CDR1 LNHDA, CDR2 SQIVND (reference sequence). Supplemented by reference TRBV19 and TRBJ1-2, the full variable domain reads DGGITQSPKYLFRKEGQNVTLSCEQNLNHDAMYWYRQDPGQGLRLIYYSQIVNDFQKGDIAEGYSVSREKKESFPLTVTSAQKNPTAFYLCASSDQSGTGVSGYTFGSGTRLTVV.

The CDR3 DNA is TGTGCCAGTACGACAGGCCAACCCTACGAGCAGTACTTC. It translates to CASTTGQPYEQYF. This sequence joins TRBV19 and TRBJ2-7; D is possibly TRBD1 (6 bases). This CDR3 has 13 amino acids. The germline CDR1 and CDR2 sequences are LNHDA and SQIVND (reference sequence). The ends were cut back, 7 bases at V and 2 bases at J, with 12 bases in the middle.

The rearrangement joins TRBV3-1 (or the pseudogene TRBV3-2) to TRBJ1-2, with 8 bases identical to TRBD1. Germline-derived CDR1 and CDR2 are LGHDT and YNNKEL (reference sequence). The V gene end was trimmed by 5 bases and the J gene end by 6 bases; junction bases not matched to a gene: 5. The CDR3 runs 13 residues. For the CDR3, the DNA is TGTGCCAGCAGCAAGGACAGGGCTAATGGCTACACCTTC. It is translated as CASSKDRANGYTF.

V and J are TRBV2 and TRBJ1-6; 10 nucleotides agree with TRBD1. V shed 8 bases and J 4 bases; nucleotides not matched to a gene: 5. The germline V gene has CDR1 SNHLY and CDR2 FYNNEI. This CDR3 comprises 15 residues. The CDR3 DNA reads TGTGCCAGCGTGGAGGGACAGGGGTATAATTCACCCCTCCACTTT. The encoded protein is CASVEGQGYNSPLHF.

Sample share makes this clone medium-sized (0.01 to 0.1%). The rearrangement links TRBV5-6 to TRBJ1-2, with 8 bases aligning to TRBD1. Germline trimming cut 0 bases from V and 6 bases from J; bases unmatched to any gene: 7. CDR1 SGHDT and CDR2 YYEEEE come from the germline V gene. CDR3 length: 15 amino acids. The CDR3 sequence: CASSLAGQDLNGYTF. CDR3 DNA sequence: TGTGCCAGCAGCTTGGCGGGACAGGACTTAAATGGCTACACCTTC.

Regarding this clone: This sample includes further DNA sequences coding for the same CDR3. The J gene is TRBJ1-6, the V gene TRBV7-2; tentative D call: TRBD1 (6 bases). CDR3 size: 16 residues. V was clipped by 4 bases and J by 0 bases, with 10 bases between them. Germline V gene lookup returns CDR1 SGHTA and CDR2 FQGNSA. CDR3 in DNA: TGTGCCAGCAGCTCACAGGGCAGCTCCTATAATTCACCCCTCCACTTT. Amino acid sequence: CASSSQGSSYNSPLHF.

V usage is TRBV5-1 and J usage is TRBJ1-1; no definite D call. The CDR3 consists of 13 residues. Germline CDR1 and CDR2: SGHRS and YFSETQ. The V and J ends lost 1 base and 1 base respectively, with 5 bases between them. The CDR3 is CASSLLRNTEAFF. The CDR3 DNA follows: TGCGCCAGCAGCTTGCTGAGGAACACTGAAGCTTTCTTT.

The rearrangement joins TRBV9 to TRBJ2-7, with a weak D call TRBD2 (9 bases). The CDR3 is 17 residues long. Germline CDR1 SGDLS, CDR2 YYNGEE. Trimming pared 4 bases from V and 1 base from J, leaving 21 bases between. Here the CDR3 DNA reads TGTGCCAGCAGCTCAGGGGGCGGGAGGGCCTCTTCCTACGAGCAGTACTTC. Its protein product is CASSSGGGRASSYEQYF.

This clone has more than one count but fewer than ten. The rearrangement joins TRBV30 to TRBJ1-2; no definite D call. The CDR3 is 14 amino acids. Between the trimmed V and J ends, which lost 0 bases and 7 bases, there was a span of 15 bases. Germline-derived CDR1 and CDR2 are GTSNPN and SVGIG (reference sequence). CDR3 DNA: TGTGCCTGGAGTGTGGCGGGCCCAGCTGTTGGCTACACCTTC. It is translated as CAWSVAGPAVGYTF.

The J gene is TRBJ2-3, the V gene TRBV7-9; 7 bases line up with TRBD2. The length of the CDR3 is 18 residues. Trimming at V came to 5 bases and at J to 3 bases, leaving 17 bases not matched to a gene. Germline CDR1 reads SEHNR; CDR2 reads FQNEAQ (reference sequence). The CDR3 nucleotides read TGTGCCAGCAGCGCAGAGTTCTCTGGCGGGAGTTGGACAGATACGCAGTATTTT. This gives the protein CASSAEFSGGSWTDTQYF.

The chain uses TRBV4-3 and TRBJ2-1; perhaps TRBD1 as D (5 bases). Germline V gene sequence: CDR1 LGHNA, CDR2 YSLEER. The germline V and J ends were trimmed by 0 bases and 7 bases, with 13 bases remaining between them. The CDR3 consists of 15 residues. The CDR3 here is CASSQEGLKGNEQFF. The DNA for the CDR3 is TGCGCCAGCAGCCAAGAAGGATTAAAGGGGAATGAGCAGTTCTTC.

V gene TRBV28 combines with J gene TRBJ2-1, with D tentatively TRBD2 (5 bases). This CDR3 contains 16 residues. Trimming cost V 6 bases and J 7 bases, with 22 bases left between them. Per the germline V gene, CDR1 is MDHEN and CDR2 is SYDVKM. As DNA, the CDR3 is TGTGCCAGCAGCCGTGCCCGGAGGCCTCCTGGAAATGAGCAGTTCTTC. Translation gives CASSRARRPPGNEQFF.

The CDR3 region has the DNA TGTGCCAGCAGCCCGGGGACTAGTGGGACCGGGGAGCTGTTTTTT. Residues: CASSPGTSGTGELFF. V and J are TRBV6-4 and TRBJ2-2; 8 nucleotides agree with TRBD2. This CDR3 is built from 15 residues. Germline V lookup: CDR1 MRHNA, CDR2 SNTAGT. Trimming cost V 6 bases and J 5 bases; bases outside gene matches: 8.

This chain links TRBV6-5 with TRBJ2-2; D possibly corresponds to TRBD1 (5 bases). Trimming left V 6 bases short and J 4 bases short, with 15 bases between. The CDR3 spans 15 residues. Germline loops: CDR1 MNHEY, CDR2 SVGAGI. The CDR3 DNA sequence: TGTGCCAGCAGGGCAGGGTTCGAGTTCACCGGGGAGCTGTTTTTT. Translation gives CASRAGFEFTGELFF.

J is TRBJ2-1 and V is TRBV6-1, with a possible D match to TRBD1 (6 bases). The CDR3 extends over 16 amino acids. Trimming stripped 4 bases from V and 2 bases from J, with 15 bases between. Germline V gives CDR1 MNHNS, CDR2 SASEGT. For the CDR3, the DNA is TGTGCCAGCAGTGCCCCAGGGGACCTGGCCTACAATGAGCAGTTCTTC. Translation: CASSAPGDLAYNEQFF.

The chain carries TRBV11-2 and TRBJ2-7, with unresolved D. Germline V gene lookup returns CDR1 SGHAT and CDR2 FQNNGV. The CDR3 spans 15 residues. V was trimmed by 8 bases and J by 0 bases, leaving 17 bases between them. The CDR3 region is CASSSGPVASYEQYF. As DNA, the CDR3 is TGTGCCAGCTCTTCTGGACCAGTTGCCTCCTACGAGCAGTACTTC.

This clone appeared a few times. This sequence joins TRBV7-2 and TRBJ2-5; D unclear. The CDR3 has 13 residues. Per germline, CDR1 SGHTA and CDR2 FQGNSA. Trimming took off 2 bases at V and 2 bases at J, with 6 bases between the two ends. Here the CDR3 DNA reads TGTGCCAGCAGCTTAACGCGGCAAGAGACCCAGTACTTC. Its translation: CASSLTRQETQYF.

The rearrangement uses TRBV5-1 and TRBJ2-7, with 8 bases fitting TRBD2. After removal of 4 bases from V and 2 bases from J, the junction contained 14 bases not matched to a gene. Germline V gives CDR1 SGHRS, CDR2 YFSETQ. The length of the CDR3 is 17 residues. CDR3 residues: CASSPGLAGLQPYEQYF. Written as DNA, the CDR3 is TGCGCCAGCAGCCCAGGGCTAGCGGGCCTCCAACCCTACGAGCAGTACTTC.

In DNA form, the CDR3 reads TGTGCCAGCAGCCCCATCAAGGGGGTTGGCTACACCTTC. The encoded protein is CASSPIKGVGYTF. This chain links TRBV11-2 with TRBJ1-2; possible D gene TRBD1, 6 bases. The V end lost 5 bases, the J end lost 7 bases, and 14 bases lay between the germline ends. The CDR3 is 13 residues long. Germline CDR1 and CDR2: SGHAT and FQNNGV.

The chain is built from TRBV9 and TRBJ1-2; weak D call: TRBD1 (6 bases). Trimming removed 5 bases at V and 4 bases at J, with 12 bases between. CDR3 length equals 13 residues. Per the germline V gene, CDR1 is SGDLS and CDR2 is YYNGEE. This chain's CDR3 is CASSQGQSYGYTF. The CDR3 region has the DNA TGTGCCAGCAGTCAAGGACAGTCCTATGGCTACACCTTC.

The V call is TRBV29-1, the J call TRBJ2-4; D is undetermined. Germline CDR1 is SQVTM and CDR2 is ANQGSEA. The V gene lost 4 bases and the J gene lost 1 base, with 11 bases spanning the gap. This CDR3 is 14 amino acids long. The DNA of the CDR3 is TGCAGCGTTGTGGGGAAGCTGGCCAAAAACATTCAGTACTTC. It is translated as CSVVGKLAKNIQYF.

This clone was observed a handful of times. The chain uses TRBV28 and TRBJ2-7, with a tentative D call TRBD2 (6 bases). Per the germline V gene, CDR1 is MDHEN and CDR2 is SYDVKM. This CDR3 region has 14 residues. Trimming stripped 6 bases from V and 0 bases from J, with 12 bases between. CDR3 in amino acids: CASSWASASYEQYF. The CDR3 region has the DNA TGTGCCAGCAGCTGGGCTAGCGCCTCCTACGAGCAGTACTTC.

A few counts support this clone. This sequence joins TRBV5-5 and TRBJ1-5; D is unresolved. The CDR3 has 13 amino acids. CDR1 is SGHKS and CDR2 is YYEKEE in the germline V gene (reference sequence). Trimming took off 2 bases at V and 1 base at J, with 4 bases between the two ends. This CDR3 is CASSLSSNQPQHF. CDR3 DNA sequence: TGTGCCAGCAGCTTATCCAGCAATCAGCCCCAGCATTTT. Full variable domain (rest looked up from reference TRBV5-5 and TRBJ1-5): DAGVTQSPTHLIKTRGQQVTLRCSPISGHKSVSWYQQVLGQGPQFIFQYYEKEERGRGNFPDRFSARQFPNYSSELNVNALLLGDSALYLCASSLSSNQPQHFGDGTRLSIL.

This clone occurred once. This chain connects TRBV7-2 to TRBJ1-4, with a tentative D call TRBD1 (5 bases). The CDR3 is 15 amino acids. Trimming removed 3 bases from V and 4 bases from J, with 12 bases in between. Germline V CDR1 and CDR2: SGHTA, FQGNSA. CDR3 coding DNA: TGTGCCAGCAGCTTGACAGCAATGAGTAATGAAAAACTGTTTTTT. It codes for CASSLTAMSNEKLFF.

This chain uses TRBV10-3 with TRBJ1-3; no clear D gene. The length of the CDR3 is 13 residues. The V gene's germline CDR1 is ENHRY and CDR2 SYGVKD. V lost 0 bases to trimming and J lost 4 bases, with 4 bases between them. Written as DNA, the CDR3 is TGTGCCATCAGTGAGTCCCTAGGAAACACCATATATTTT. Its translation is CAISESLGNTIYF.